This T cell receptor beta chain was sequenced in a study of blood T cell repertoires in COVID-19. Whole-study context: The study drew acute and convalescent COVID-19 samples from the United States, Italy and Spain. The analysed material was cDNA or gDNA that came from T cells, B-cell-depleted T cells, or PBMCs.

CDR1 MNHEY and CDR2 SMNVEV come from the germline V gene (reference sequence). The CDR3 is made up of 13 amino acids. The V end was cut by 3 bases, the J end by 2 bases, with 7 bases between. Per the original data handling: Quantification of nucleated cells was approximated via reference gene primer amplification. Method: immunoSEQ multiplex PCR; TCRdb's copy keeps in-frame clones and lacks some. For V, J and clone size, that table is used; D and trimming come from the DNA. Of about 380,000 clones in the sample, 85% were seen once. This clonotype was sampled from a woman younger than 30 with acute or convalescent COVID-19. Sequencing was carried out using peripheral blood. The chain links TRBV27 to TRBJ1-2; unclear D gene. CDR3 region: CASSLAANYGYTF. In DNA form, the CDR3 reads TGTGCCAGCAGTTTGGCAGCGAACTATGGCTACACCTTC.